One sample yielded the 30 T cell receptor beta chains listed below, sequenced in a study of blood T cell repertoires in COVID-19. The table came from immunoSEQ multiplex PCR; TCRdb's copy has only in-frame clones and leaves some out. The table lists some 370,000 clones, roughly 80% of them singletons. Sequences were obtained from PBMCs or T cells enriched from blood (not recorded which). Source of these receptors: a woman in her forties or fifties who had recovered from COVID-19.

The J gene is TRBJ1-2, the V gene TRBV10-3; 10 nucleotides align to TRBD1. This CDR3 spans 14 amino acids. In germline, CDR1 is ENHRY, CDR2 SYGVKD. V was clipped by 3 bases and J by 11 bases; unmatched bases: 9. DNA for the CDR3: TGTGCCATCAGTGACGACAGGGGGCACTTCTTTTACACCTTC. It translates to CAISDDRGHFFYTF.

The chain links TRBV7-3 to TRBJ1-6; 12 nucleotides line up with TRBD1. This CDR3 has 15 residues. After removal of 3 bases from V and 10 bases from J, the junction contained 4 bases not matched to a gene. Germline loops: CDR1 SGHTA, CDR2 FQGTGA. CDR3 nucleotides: TGTGCCAGCAGCTTGGGACAGGGGGCTACGTCACCCCTCCACTTT. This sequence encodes CASSLGQGATSPLHF.

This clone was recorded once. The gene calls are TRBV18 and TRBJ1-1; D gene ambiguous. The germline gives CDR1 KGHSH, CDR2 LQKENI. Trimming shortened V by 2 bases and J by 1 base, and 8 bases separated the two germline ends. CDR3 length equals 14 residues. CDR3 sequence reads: CASSPGGWNTEAFF. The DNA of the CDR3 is TGTGCCAGCTCACCAGGAGGGTGGAACACTGAAGCTTTCTTT.

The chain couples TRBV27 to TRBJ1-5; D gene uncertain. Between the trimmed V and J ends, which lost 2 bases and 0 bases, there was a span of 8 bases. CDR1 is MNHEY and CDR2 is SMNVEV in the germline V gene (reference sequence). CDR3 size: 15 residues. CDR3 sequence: CASSLSPYSNQPQHF. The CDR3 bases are TGTGCCAGCAGTTTAAGCCCGTATAGCAATCAGCCCCAGCATTTT.

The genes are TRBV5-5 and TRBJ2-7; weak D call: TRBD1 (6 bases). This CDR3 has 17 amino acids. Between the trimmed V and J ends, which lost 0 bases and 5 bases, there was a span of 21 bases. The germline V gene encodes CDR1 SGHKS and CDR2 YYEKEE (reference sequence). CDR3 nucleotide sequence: TGTGCCAGCAGCTTGGCCGGGACATCGCCGAGTCCGAACGAGCAGTACTTC. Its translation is CASSLAGTSPSPNEQYF.

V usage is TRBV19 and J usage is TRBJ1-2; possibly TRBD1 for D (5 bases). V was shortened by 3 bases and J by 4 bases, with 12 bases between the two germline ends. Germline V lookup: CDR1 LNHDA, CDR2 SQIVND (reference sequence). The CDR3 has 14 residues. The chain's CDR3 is CASSIPEQGYGYTF. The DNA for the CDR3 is TGTGCCAGTAGTATTCCTGAGCAGGGCTATGGCTACACCTTC.

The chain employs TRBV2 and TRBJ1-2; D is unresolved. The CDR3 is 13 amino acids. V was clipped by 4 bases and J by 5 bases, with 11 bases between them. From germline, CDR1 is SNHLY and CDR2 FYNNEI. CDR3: CASSGARTYGYTF. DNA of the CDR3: TGTGCCAGCAGTGGGGCCAGAACTTATGGCTACACCTTC.

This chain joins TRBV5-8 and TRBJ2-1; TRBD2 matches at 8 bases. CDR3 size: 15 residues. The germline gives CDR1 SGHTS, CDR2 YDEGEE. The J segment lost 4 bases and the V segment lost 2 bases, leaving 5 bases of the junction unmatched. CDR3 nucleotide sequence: TGTGCCAGCAGCTTTCGTCGGGGGGGGTACAATGAGCAGTTCTTC. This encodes CASSFRRGGYNEQFF.

CDR3 in amino acids: CASRQGKYGYTF. In DNA form, the CDR3 reads TGTGCCAGTAGGCAGGGTAAATATGGCTACACCTTC. The gene calls are TRBV19 and TRBJ1-2; tentatively, D is TRBD1 (5 bases). Trimming pared 6 bases from V and 5 bases from J, leaving 10 bases between. This CDR3 is 12 amino acids long. CDR1 LNHDA and CDR2 SQIVND come from the germline V gene (reference sequence).

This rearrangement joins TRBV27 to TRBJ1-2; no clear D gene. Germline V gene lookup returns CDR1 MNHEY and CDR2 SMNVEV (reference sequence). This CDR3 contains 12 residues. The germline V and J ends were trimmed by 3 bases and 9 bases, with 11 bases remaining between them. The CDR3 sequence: CASSFEGGSYTF. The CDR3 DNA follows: TGTGCCAGCAGTTTCGAGGGCGGTAGCTACACCTTC.

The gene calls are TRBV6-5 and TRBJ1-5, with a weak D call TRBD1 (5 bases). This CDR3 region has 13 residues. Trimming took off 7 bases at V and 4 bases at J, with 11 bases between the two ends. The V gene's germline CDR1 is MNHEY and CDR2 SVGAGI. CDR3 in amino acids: CASTGNQNQPQHF. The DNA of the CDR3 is TGTGCCAGCACAGGGAACCAAAATCAGCCCCAGCATTTT.

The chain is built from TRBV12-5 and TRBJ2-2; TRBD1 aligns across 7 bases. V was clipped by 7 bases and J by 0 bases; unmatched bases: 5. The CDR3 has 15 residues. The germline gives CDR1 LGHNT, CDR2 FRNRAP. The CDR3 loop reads CASAPGQPNTGELFF. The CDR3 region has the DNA TGTGCTAGTGCCCCGGGACAGCCGAACACCGGGGAGCTGTTTTTT.

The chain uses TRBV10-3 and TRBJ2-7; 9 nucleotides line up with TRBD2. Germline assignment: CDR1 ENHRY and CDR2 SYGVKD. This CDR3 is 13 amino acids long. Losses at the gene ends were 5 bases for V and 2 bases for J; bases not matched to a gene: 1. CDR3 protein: CAISSSGAYEQYF. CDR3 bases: TGTGCCATCAGTTCTAGCGGGGCCTACGAGCAGTACTTC.

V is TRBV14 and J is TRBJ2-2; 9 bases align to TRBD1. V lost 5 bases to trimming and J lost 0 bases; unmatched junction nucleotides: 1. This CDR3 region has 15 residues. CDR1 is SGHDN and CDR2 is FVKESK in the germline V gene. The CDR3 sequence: CASSRTGANTGELFF. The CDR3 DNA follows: TGTGCCAGCAGCAGGACAGGGGCGAACACCGGGGAGCTGTTTTTT.

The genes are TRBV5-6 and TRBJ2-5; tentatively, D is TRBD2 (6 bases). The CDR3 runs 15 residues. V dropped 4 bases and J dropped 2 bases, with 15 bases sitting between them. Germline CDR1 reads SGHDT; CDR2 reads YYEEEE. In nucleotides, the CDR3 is TGTGCCAGCAGCATCGACGGGACTGGACAAGAGACCCAGTACTTC. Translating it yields CASSIDGTGQETQYF.

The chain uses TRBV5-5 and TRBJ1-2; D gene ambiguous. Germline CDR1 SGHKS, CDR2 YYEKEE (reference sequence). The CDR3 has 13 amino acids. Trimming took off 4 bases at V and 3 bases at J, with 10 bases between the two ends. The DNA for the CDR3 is TGTGCCAGCAGCCCGGAGGTATACTATGGCTACACCTTC. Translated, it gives CASSPEVYYGYTF.

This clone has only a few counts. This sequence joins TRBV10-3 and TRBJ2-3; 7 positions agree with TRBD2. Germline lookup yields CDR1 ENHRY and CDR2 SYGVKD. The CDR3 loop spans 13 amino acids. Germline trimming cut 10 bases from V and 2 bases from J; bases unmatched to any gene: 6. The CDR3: CASRSGVTDTQYF. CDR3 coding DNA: TGTGCCAGTAGAAGCGGGGTCACAGATACGCAGTATTTT.

In DNA form, the CDR3 reads TGTGCCAGCACCACGGGGAGCGGGAGTAGTACGGAGACCCAGTACTTC. Its translation is CASTTGSGSSTETQYF. The chain is built from TRBV6-6 and TRBJ2-5; 8 nucleotides line up with TRBD2. The CDR3 contains 16 residues. Germline CDR1 MNHNY, CDR2 SVGAGI (reference sequence). The V segment lost 7 bases and the J segment 5 bases; nucleotides outside the gene matches: 15.

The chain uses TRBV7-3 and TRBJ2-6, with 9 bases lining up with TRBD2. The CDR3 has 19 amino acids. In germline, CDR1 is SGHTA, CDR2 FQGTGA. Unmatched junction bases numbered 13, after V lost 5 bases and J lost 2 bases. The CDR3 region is CASSPLPPLAGAGANVLTF. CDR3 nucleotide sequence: TGTGCCAGCAGCCCGCTGCCCCCGTTAGCGGGAGCTGGGGCCAACGTCCTGACTTTC.

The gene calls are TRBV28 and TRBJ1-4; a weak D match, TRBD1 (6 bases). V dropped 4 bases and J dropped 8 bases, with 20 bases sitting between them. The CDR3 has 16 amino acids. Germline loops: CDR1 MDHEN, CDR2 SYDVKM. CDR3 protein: CASSSPRGAPMEKLFF. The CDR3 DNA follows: TGTGCCAGCAGTTCACCTCGGGGGGCCCCGATGGAAAAACTGTTTTTT.

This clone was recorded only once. CDR3 amino acids: CASSKTWTGGNEQYF. The CDR3 coding sequence is TGTGCCAGCAGTAAAACTTGGACAGGGGGCAACGAGCAGTACTTC. The rearrangement links TRBV6-2 or TRBV6-3 to TRBJ2-7; 11 nucleotides align to TRBD1. V trimming: 5 bases; J trimming: 5 bases; junction bases outside the gene matches: 8. This CDR3 has 15 amino acids. Germline V lookup: CDR1 MNHEY, CDR2 SVGEGT.

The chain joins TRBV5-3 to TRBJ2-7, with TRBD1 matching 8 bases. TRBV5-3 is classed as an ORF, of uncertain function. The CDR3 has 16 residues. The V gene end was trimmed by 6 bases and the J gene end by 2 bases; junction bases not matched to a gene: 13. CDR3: CARTWTGIEFPYEQYF. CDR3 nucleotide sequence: TGTGCCAGAACCTGGACAGGGATTGAATTTCCCTACGAGCAGTACTTC.

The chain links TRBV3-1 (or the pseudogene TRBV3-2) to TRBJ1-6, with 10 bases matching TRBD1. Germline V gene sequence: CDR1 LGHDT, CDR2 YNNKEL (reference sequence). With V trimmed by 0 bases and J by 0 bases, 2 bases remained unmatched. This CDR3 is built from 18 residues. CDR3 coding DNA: TGTGCCAGCAGCCAAGAGGGGGACAGGGGCTCCTATAATTCACCCCTCCACTTT. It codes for CASSQEGDRGSYNSPLHF.

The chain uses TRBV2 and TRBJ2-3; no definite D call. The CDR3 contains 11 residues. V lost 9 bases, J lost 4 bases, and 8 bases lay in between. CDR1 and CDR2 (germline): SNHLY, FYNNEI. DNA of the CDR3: TGTGCCAGTCCCCTCGCAGATACGCAGTATTTT. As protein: CASPLADTQYF.

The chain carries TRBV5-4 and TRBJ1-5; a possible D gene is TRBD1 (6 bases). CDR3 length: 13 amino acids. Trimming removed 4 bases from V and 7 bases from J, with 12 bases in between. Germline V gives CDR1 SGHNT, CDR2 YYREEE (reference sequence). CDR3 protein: CASSEQGGQPQHF. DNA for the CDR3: TGTGCCAGCAGCGAACAGGGCGGGCAGCCCCAGCATTTT.

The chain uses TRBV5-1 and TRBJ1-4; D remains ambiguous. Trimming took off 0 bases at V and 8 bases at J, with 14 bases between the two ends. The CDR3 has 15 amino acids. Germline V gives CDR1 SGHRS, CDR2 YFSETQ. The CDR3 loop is CASSLVGVSGEKLFF. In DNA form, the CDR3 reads TGCGCCAGCAGCTTGGTTGGCGTTTCGGGAGAAAAACTGTTTTTT. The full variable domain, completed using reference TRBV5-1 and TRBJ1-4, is KAGVTQTPRYLIKTRGQQVTLSCSPISGHRSVSWYQQTPGQGLQFLFEYFSETQRNKGNFPGRFSGRQFSNSRSEMNVSTLELGDSALYLCASSLVGVSGEKLFFGSGTQLSVL.

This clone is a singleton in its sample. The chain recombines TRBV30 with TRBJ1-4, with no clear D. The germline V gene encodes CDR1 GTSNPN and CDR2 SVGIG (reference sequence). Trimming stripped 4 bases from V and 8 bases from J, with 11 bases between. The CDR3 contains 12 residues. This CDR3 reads CAWTGFAEKLFF. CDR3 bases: TGTGCCTGGACAGGTTTCGCAGAAAAACTGTTTTTT. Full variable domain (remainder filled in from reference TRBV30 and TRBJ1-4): SQTIHQWPATLVQPVGSPLSLECTVEGTSNPNLYWYRQAAGRGLQLLFYSVGIGQISSEVPQNLSASRPQDRQFILSSKKLLLSDSGFYLCAWTGFAEKLFFGSGTQLSVL.

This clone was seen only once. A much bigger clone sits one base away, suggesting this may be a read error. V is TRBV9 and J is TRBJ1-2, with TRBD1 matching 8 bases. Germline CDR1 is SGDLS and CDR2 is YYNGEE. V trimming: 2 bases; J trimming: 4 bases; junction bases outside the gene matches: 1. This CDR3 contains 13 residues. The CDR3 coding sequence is TGTGCCAGCAGCGTGACAGGGGCCTATGGCTACACCTTC. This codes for CASSVTGAYGYTF.

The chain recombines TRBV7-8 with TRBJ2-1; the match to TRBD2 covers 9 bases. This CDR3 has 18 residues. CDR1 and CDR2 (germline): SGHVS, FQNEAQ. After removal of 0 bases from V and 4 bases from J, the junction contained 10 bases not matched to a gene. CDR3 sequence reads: CASSLAPRASGMYNEQFF. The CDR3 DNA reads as TGTGCCAGCAGCTTAGCGCCTAGGGCTAGCGGGATGTACAATGAGCAGTTCTTC.

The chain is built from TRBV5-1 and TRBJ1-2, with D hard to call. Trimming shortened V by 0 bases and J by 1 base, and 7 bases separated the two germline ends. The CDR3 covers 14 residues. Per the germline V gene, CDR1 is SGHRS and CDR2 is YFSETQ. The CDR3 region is CASSLGGFNYGYTF. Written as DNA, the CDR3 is TGCGCCAGCAGCTTGGGAGGGTTTAACTATGGCTACACCTTC.